The 3 T cell receptor beta chains below were found in one sample sequenced in a study of CD8+ T cells in alopecia areata. Extraction of RNA preceded its reverse transcription into cDNA, which served as the sequencing template. TCRdb's table, derived via immunoSEQ multiplex PCR, lists solely in-frame clones and lacks some. This repertoire shows some 190,000 clones, roughly three fifths found once; its top ten account for around 1.2%. The treatment denotes: oral pan-JAK inhibitor, 5-10 mg twice daily. The sequencing here drew on CD4+ T cells sorted from blood, taken at week 44, from a patient treated with tofacitinib. The receptors here all came from a human donor with alopecia areata.

The chain is built from TRBV29-1 and TRBJ2-5; 7 positions match TRBD1. Germline lookup yields CDR1 SQVTM and CDR2 ANQGSEA. J lost 4 bases, V lost 6 bases, and 14 bases had no gene match. The CDR3 runs to 15 residues. The CDR3 protein is CSVPQNRGILETQYF. For the CDR3, the DNA is TGCAGCGTACCACAGAACAGGGGAATCTTAGAGACCCAGTACTTC.

The chain uses TRBV30 and TRBJ1-2; D unclear. The CDR3 loop spans 14 amino acids. Trimming removed 2 bases at V and 0 bases at J, with 10 bases between. Germline-derived CDR1 and CDR2 are GTSNPN and SVGIG (reference sequence). Here the CDR3 reads CAWSWPGANYGYTF. Here the CDR3 DNA reads TGTGCCTGGAGTTGGCCCGGGGCTAACTATGGCTACACCTTC. The variable domain in full, completed from reference TRBV30 and TRBJ1-2, reads SQTIHQWPATLVQPVGSPLSLECTVEGTSNPNLYWYRQAAGRGLQLLFYSVGIGQISSEVPQNLSASRPQDRQFILSSKKLLLSDSGFYLCAWSWPGANYGYTFGSGTRLTVV.

J is TRBJ2-5 and V is TRBV30, with D perhaps TRBD1 (6 bases). The CDR3 sequence is 14 residues long. V lost 0 bases and J lost 4, with 12 bases in between. Germline lookup yields CDR1 GTSNPN and CDR2 SVGIG (reference sequence). The CDR3 bases are TGTGCCTGGAGTGTACAAGCAGGGGCAGAGACCCAGTACTTC. Translating gives CAWSVQAGAETQYF. The whole variable domain, filled in from reference TRBV30 and TRBJ2-5, reads SQTIHQWPATLVQPVGSPLSLECTVEGTSNPNLYWYRQAAGRGLQLLFYSVGIGQISSEVPQNLSASRPQDRQFILSSKKLLLSDSGFYLCAWSVQAGAETQYFGPGTRLLVL.